This entry features one T cell receptor (beta chain) sequence. Its antigen is not identified. This sample stems from a study of T cells in Graves' hyperthyroidism and ophthalmopathy. General study findings and limits: Among clonotypes expanded in thyroid above 0.001, most were also found in blood.

TCR beta CDR3 regions were amplified from RNA. The HTBI primer set served for first-round RT-PCR of the TCR CDR3. MiXCR, applied by TCRdb to the multiplex PCR reads, yields one record per CDR3 protein. Among 450,000 to 700,000 distinct CDR3 sequences listed, just over 45% were seen once. Germline V gene sequence: CDR1 SEHNR, CDR2 FQNEAQ (reference sequence). The CDR3 contains 17 residues. J gave up 2 bases and V 6 bases, and 13 bases lay outside the gene matches. Sequences were obtained from peripheral blood or thyroid tissue (not recorded which). V usage is TRBV7-9 and J usage is TRBJ1-1; 9 positions match TRBD1. The TCR sequence derives from an adult woman with Graves' disease, either hyperthyroidism or ophthalmopathy (not recorded which). The CDR3 nucleotides read TGTGCCAGCAGTTTCCCGGGACAGGGAAGTTTTAACACTGAAGCTTTCTTT. Protein: CASSFPGQGSFNTEAFF.